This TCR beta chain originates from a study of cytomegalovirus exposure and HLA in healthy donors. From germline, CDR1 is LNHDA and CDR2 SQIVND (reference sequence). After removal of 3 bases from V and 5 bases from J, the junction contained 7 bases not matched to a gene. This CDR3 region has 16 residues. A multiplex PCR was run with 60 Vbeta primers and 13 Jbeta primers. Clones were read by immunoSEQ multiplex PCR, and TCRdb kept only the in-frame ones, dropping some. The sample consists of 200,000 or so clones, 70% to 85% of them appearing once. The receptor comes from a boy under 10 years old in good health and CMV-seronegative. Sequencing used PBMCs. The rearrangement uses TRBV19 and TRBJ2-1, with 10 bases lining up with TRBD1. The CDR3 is CASSIYRTGGNNEQFF. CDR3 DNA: TGTGCCAGTAGTATTTACCGGACAGGGGGGAACAATGAGCAGTTCTTC. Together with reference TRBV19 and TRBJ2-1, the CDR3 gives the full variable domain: DGGITQSPKYLFRKEGQNVTLSCEQNLNHDAMYWYRQDPGQGLRLIYYSQIVNDFQKGDIAEGYSVSREKKESFPLTVTSAQKNPTAFYLCASSIYRTGGNNEQFFGPGTRLTVL.